The 19 T cell receptor beta chains presented below share a single source sample, sequenced in a study of shared clonotypes between healthy human individuals. The data were produced by immunoSEQ multiplex PCR, yet TCRdb's version contains in-frame clones alone and is incomplete. The sample records about 2.3 million clones, around 90% being singletons. Sample: naive CD4+ T cells from PBMCs. Documented subset: CD45RA+ positively selected. These TCRs come from a man younger than 30 in good health. Some clones in this sample may be carry-over from other donors' samples.

The gene calls are TRBV28 and TRBJ2-3; possibly TRBD2 for D (5 bases). Germline CDR1 is MDHEN and CDR2 is SYDVKM. The CDR3 sequence is 15 residues long. Trimming pared 2 bases from V and 1 base from J, leaving 10 bases between. The CDR3 DNA reads as TGTGCCAGCAGTTTACTAGCAAGGGGCACAGATACGCAGTATTTT. It yields the protein CASSLLARGTDTQYF.

This clone was seen a handful of times. Different DNA sequences within this sample yield the same CDR3. The V call is TRBV6-1, the J call TRBJ2-2, with D possibly being TRBD1 or TRBD2 (5 bases each). Trimming removed 2 bases from V and 3 bases from J, with 7 bases in between. This CDR3 contains 14 residues. Germline assignment: CDR1 MNHNS and CDR2 SASEGT. CDR3 region: CASSELGDTGELFF. CDR3 DNA sequence: TGTGCCAGCAGTGAATTGGGGGACACCGGGGAGCTGTTTTTT.

V usage is TRBV28 and J usage is TRBJ1-6; 8 bases map to TRBD1. The length of the CDR3 is 14 residues. Germline V gene data show CDR1 as MDHEN and CDR2 as SYDVKM. After removal of 4 bases from V and 14 bases from J, the junction contained 10 bases not matched to a gene. CDR3 region: CASSSPGGAVSLHF. For the CDR3, the DNA is TGTGCCAGCAGTTCCCCAGGGGGCGCAGTATCCCTCCACTTT.

The chain links TRBV27 to TRBJ2-5; 9 bases fit TRBD2. Unmatched junction bases numbered 6, after V lost 2 bases and J lost 5 bases. Germline loops: CDR1 MNHEY, CDR2 SMNVEV (reference sequence). The CDR3 contains 15 residues. The CDR3 sequence: CASSLALAGTETQYF. The CDR3 region has the DNA TGTGCCAGCAGTTTAGCACTAGCGGGCACTGAGACCCAGTACTTC.

Comment on this clone: Other DNA sequences in this specimen translate into the identical CDR3. The chain links TRBV15 to TRBJ2-3; D remains ambiguous. Germline CDR1 LNHNV, CDR2 YYDKDF (reference sequence). V was clipped by 6 bases and J by 2 bases, with 6 bases between them. The CDR3 has 12 residues. CDR3 residues: CATSRATDTQYF. The CDR3 DNA follows: TGTGCCACCAGTAGGGCCACAGATACGCAGTATTTT.

The V and J genes are TRBV28 and TRBJ1-3; D is unclear. This CDR3 spans 14 amino acids. Trimming stripped 5 bases from V and 4 bases from J, with 12 bases between. Germline lookup yields CDR1 MDHEN and CDR2 SYDVKM. This CDR3 is CASSLARLGNTIYF. The DNA of the CDR3 is TGTGCCAGCAGTCTAGCCCGGCTGGGAAACACCATATATTTT.

CDR3 nucleotide sequence: TGTGCCTGGAGTGTACCAGGGCGCAAGACACCGAGGCAGTACTTC. Residues: CAWSVPGRKTPRQYF. V is TRBV30 and J is TRBJ2-7, with D tentatively TRBD1 (5 bases). Per germline, CDR1 GTSNPN and CDR2 SVGIG (reference sequence). Between the trimmed V and J ends, which lost 0 bases and 9 bases, there was a span of 21 bases. The CDR3 is made up of 15 amino acids.

V is TRBV18 and J is TRBJ1-1; D is uncertain. Germline V CDR1 and CDR2: KGHSH, LQKENI. This CDR3 spans 14 amino acids. Trimming took off 5 bases at V and 1 base at J, with 11 bases between the two ends. CDR3: CASSRARENTEAFF. In DNA, the CDR3 is TGTGCCAGCTCAAGAGCCCGGGAGAACACTGAAGCTTTCTTT. The full variable domain, in which reference TRBV18 and TRBJ1-1 provide the parts outside the CDR3, is NAGVMQNPRHLVRRRGQEARLRCSPMKGHSHVYWYRQLPEEGLKFMVYLQKENIIDESGMPKERFSAEFPKEGPSILRIQQVVRGDSAAYFCASSRARENTEAFFGQGTRLTVV.

This chain links TRBV4-1 with TRBJ2-5, with TRBD2 matching over 8 bases. Trimming took 1 base from V and 4 from J; bases not matched to a gene: 8. The germline gives CDR1 MGHRA, CDR2 YSYEKL. The CDR3 has 16 amino acids. CDR3 bases: TGCGCCAGCAGCCAAGGCGGGGGGAGCGGGATAGAGACCCAGTACTTC. It specifies CASSQGGGSGIETQYF.

The chain couples TRBV5-6 to TRBJ2-7, with D possibly matching TRBD2 (6 bases). V lost 0 bases, J lost 2 bases, and 12 bases lay in between. The germline gives CDR1 SGHDT, CDR2 YYEEEE. The CDR3 has 15 residues. The CDR3 spells CASSLAGGVTYEQYF. DNA for the CDR3: TGTGCCAGCAGCTTGGCCGGGGGAGTTACCTACGAGCAGTACTTC. Supplemented by reference TRBV5-6 and TRBJ2-7, the full variable domain reads DAGVTQSPTHLIKTRGQQVTLRCSPKSGHDTVSWYQQALGQGPQFIFQYYEEEERQRGNFPDRFSGHQFPNYSSELNVNALLLGDSALYLCASSLAGGVTYEQYFGPGTRLTVT.

V and J are TRBV5-1 and TRBJ2-7; TRBD1 aligns across 9 bases. The J segment lost 0 bases and the V segment lost 2 bases, leaving 6 bases of the junction unmatched. This CDR3 region has 16 residues. Germline CDR1 and CDR2: SGHRS and YFSETQ. CDR3 in amino acids: CASSFKGTGSSYEQYF. The CDR3 DNA reads as TGCGCCAGCAGCTTTAAAGGGACAGGGAGCTCCTACGAGCAGTACTTC.

This clone was seen a single time. The chain is built from TRBV2 and TRBJ2-3, with TRBD2 matching over 12 bases. The CDR3 totals 15 residues. The V gene end was trimmed by 8 bases and the J gene end by 2 bases; junction bases not matched to a gene: 5. Germline V gene sequence: CDR1 SNHLY, CDR2 FYNNEI. The CDR3 DNA reads as TGTGCCAGCGGACTAGCGGGACCCTCCACAGATACGCAGTATTTT. It is translated as CASGLAGPSTDTQYF. Combining the CDR3 with reference TRBV2 and TRBJ2-3 gives the whole variable domain EPEVTQTPSHQVTQMGQEVILRCVPISNHLYFYWYRQILGQKVEFLVSFYNNEISEKSEIFDDQFSVERPDGSNFTLKIRSTKLEDSAMYFCASGLAGPSTDTQYFGPGTRLTVL.

Only one count was recorded for this clone. The chain employs TRBV7-9 and TRBJ1-6; D gene unclear. CDR3 length: 13 residues. Trimming removed 5 bases from V and 7 bases from J, with 9 bases in between. CDR1 is SEHNR and CDR2 is FQNEAQ in the germline V gene (reference sequence). The CDR3 DNA is TGTGCCAGCAGCCCACGAACCAATTCACCCCTCCACTTT. This sequence encodes CASSPRTNSPLHF.

To note about this clone: Other DNA sequences in this specimen translate into the identical CDR3. The chain joins TRBV11-2 to TRBJ1-2, with TRBD1 matching over 8 bases. Germline V gives CDR1 SGHAT, CDR2 FQNNGV. V dropped 5 bases and J dropped 5; count of bases not matched to a gene: 4. The CDR3 loop spans 13 amino acids. CDR3 bases: TGTGCCAGCAGCCCACAGGGGGGATATGGCTACACCTTC. It specifies CASSPQGGYGYTF.

About this clone: Within the sample, other DNA sequences also encode this same CDR3. The V and J genes are TRBV5-4 and TRBJ2-3; the match to TRBD1 covers 7 bases. This CDR3 comprises 13 residues. Germline V lookup: CDR1 SGHNT, CDR2 YYREEE (reference sequence). V gave up 7 bases and J gave up 1 base; unmatched junction bases: 3. CDR3 region: CASRGQGTDTQYF. The CDR3 DNA reads TGTGCCAGCCGCGGACAGGGCACAGATACGCAGTATTTT.

The rearrangement joins TRBV7-3 to TRBJ2-1; D may be TRBD2 (5 bases). CDR1 is SGHTA, CDR2 FQGTGA, per germline. This CDR3 comprises 14 residues. V lost 0 bases to trimming and J lost 3 bases, with 6 bases between them. This CDR3 is CASSLTRDYNEQFF. For the CDR3, the DNA is TGTGCCAGCAGCTTAACTCGGGACTACAATGAGCAGTTCTTC.

To note about this clone: In the same sample, other DNA sequences code for this CDR3. The rearrangement uses TRBV28 and TRBJ2-7; D not resolved. CDR1 and CDR2 from the germline V gene are MDHEN and SYDVKM. The CDR3 loop spans 13 amino acids. The V end lost 2 bases, the J end lost 3 bases, and 8 bases lay between the germline ends. In DNA, the CDR3 is TGTGCCAGCAGTTTAGGCCAGAGCTACGAGCAGTACTTC. The encoded protein is CASSLGQSYEQYF.

J is TRBJ1-1 and V is TRBV7-6; 9 nucleotides match TRBD1. The trim removed 4 bases at V and 3 bases at J, leaving 0 bases unmatched. CDR1 and CDR2 (germline): SGHVS, FNYEAQ. The CDR3 extends over 13 amino acids. CDR3 DNA: TGTGCCAGCAGCTGGGACAGGGACACTGAAGCTTTCTTT. Protein product: CASSWDRDTEAFF.

Of note for this clone: This sample includes further DNA sequences coding for the same CDR3. This sequence joins TRBV4-3 and TRBJ2-1; 7 bases agree with TRBD2. The germline V gene has CDR1 LGHNA and CDR2 YSLEER. The V gene end was trimmed by 1 base and the J gene end by 6 bases; junction bases not matched to a gene: 3. This CDR3 has 14 amino acids. The CDR3 sequence: CASSQGLAVNEQFF. The DNA of the CDR3 is TGCGCCAGCAGCCAAGGACTAGCCGTCAATGAGCAGTTCTTC.